This T cell receptor beta chain was sequenced in a study of blood T cell repertoires in COVID-19. Study context: COVID-19 samples, acute and convalescent, were from the United States, Italy and Spain. PBMCs, B-cell-depleted T cells, or T cells provided the cDNA or gDNA that made up the material.

Original processing methods: The authors estimated nucleated cell counts from reference gene primer amplification. Repertoires were generated with immunoSEQ multiplex PCR, while TCRdb's copy carries only in-frame clones and drops some. Clone size and the V and J calls come from that table; the DNA yielded D and trimming. The sample holds approximately 170,000 clones, around 85% seen once. This CDR3 comprises 12 residues. The V end was cut by 4 bases, the J end by 12 bases, with 18 bases between. Germline assignment: CDR1 SQVTM and CDR2 ANQGSEA. Patients from Seattle were sampled longitudinally, starting during active infection.

What was sequenced was peripheral blood. The source is a man older than 75 with COVID-19, enrolled during active disease. The rearrangement uses TRBV29-1 and TRBJ1-1; weak D call: TRBD1 (5 bases). The CDR3 protein is CSVGVPQGSTFF. CDR3 in DNA: TGCAGCGTTGGGGTCCCCCAGGGATCAACTTTCTTT. The full variable domain, rest sourced from reference TRBV29-1 and TRBJ1-1, is SAVISQKPSRDICQRGTSLTIQCQVDSQVTMMFWYRQQPGQSLTLIATANQGSEATYESGFVIDKFPISRPNLTFSTLTVSNMSPEDSSIYLCSVGVPQGSTFFGQGTRLTVV.